This TCR beta chain was recovered during a study of OX40 agonist ivuxolimab in advanced cancers. About the research overall: Head and neck, renal cell, melanoma or hepatocellular carcinoma were the cancers that dose-escalation patients had. With a range of roughly 20 to 80, age averaged 60 years, and around 80% were male. Points from the study as a whole: In a subset of nonresponders, normalized T-cell clonal expansion was also low.

TCRdb keeps only in-frame clones here, not all; method: immunoSEQ multiplex PCR. This sample yields roughly 92,000 clones, of which around 85% are seen a single time; roughly 1.4% belongs to the top ten. This CDR3 region has 14 residues. CDR1 is MNHEY and CDR2 is SVGAGI in the germline V gene. The J segment lost 14 bases and the V segment lost 0 bases, leaving 11 bases of the junction unmatched. As to this clone: What it recognizes is unknown.

The V call is TRBV6-5, the J call TRBJ1-2, with 8 bases lining up with TRBD1. The receptor was isolated from an adult with an advanced solid tumor such as melanoma, head and neck, liver or kidney cancer. Sequences were derived from CD4+ or CD8+ T cells sorted from blood, sampled in a trial of the OX40 agonist ivuxolimab. CDR3 sequence: CASSYSIGWTGRTF. CDR3 DNA sequence: TGTGCCAGCAGTTACTCGATAGGTTGGACAGGGAGGACCTTC.